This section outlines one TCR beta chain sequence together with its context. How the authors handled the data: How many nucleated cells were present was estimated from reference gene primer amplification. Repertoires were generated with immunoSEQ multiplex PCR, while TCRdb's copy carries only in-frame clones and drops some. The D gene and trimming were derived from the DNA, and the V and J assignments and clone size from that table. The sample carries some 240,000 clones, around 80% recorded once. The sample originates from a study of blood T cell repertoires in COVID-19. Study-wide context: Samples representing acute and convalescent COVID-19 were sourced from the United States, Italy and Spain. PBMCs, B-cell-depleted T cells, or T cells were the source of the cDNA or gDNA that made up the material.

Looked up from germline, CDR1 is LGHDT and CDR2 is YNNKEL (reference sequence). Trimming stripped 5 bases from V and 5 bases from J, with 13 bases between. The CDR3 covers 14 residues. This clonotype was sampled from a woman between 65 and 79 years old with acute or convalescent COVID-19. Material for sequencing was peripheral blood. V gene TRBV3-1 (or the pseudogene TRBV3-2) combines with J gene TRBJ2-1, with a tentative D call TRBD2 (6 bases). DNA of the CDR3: TGTGCCAGCAGCGACTACGGAGGGGACAATGAGCAGTTCTTC. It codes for CASSDYGGDNEQFF.